This T cell receptor beta chain was documented in a study of identical twins. This clonotype was counted a few times. Per germline, CDR1 DFQATT and CDR2 SNEGSKA (reference sequence). The V end lost 7 bases, the J end lost 8 bases, and 24 bases lay between the germline ends. There are 15 residues in the CDR3. TCRdb reprocessed the 5' RACE reads with MiXCR, giving one entry per CDR3 protein. The table lists under 300,000 distinct CDR3 sequences, 6.5% of them singletons. The data were also submitted as part of a second study, on T cells expressing NK-cell markers.

The chain carries TRBV20-1 and TRBJ2-1, with D possibly being TRBD2 (7 bases). Sequenced input: CD8+ T cells sorted from blood. This receptor was obtained from a woman in her late teens or twenties in good health. DNA for the CDR3: TGCAGTGGGGGAGGGGGAAGGAACGGGATCTATGAGCAGTTCTTC. It is translated as CSGGGGRNGIYEQFF.